Sequencing of this T cell receptor (beta chain) was carried out in a study of T-cell reconstitution after alpha-beta-depleted transplantation in children. The table lists this clonotype with a few counts. Its antigen remains unidentified. Germline V gene data show CDR1 as MNHEY and CDR2 as SVGAGI. V dropped 2 bases and J dropped 5 bases, with 9 bases sitting between them. The CDR3 has 14 residues. Overall study results and limits: In patients about two months after transplant, alpha-beta T cells reportedly arose from several hundred expanded graft clones.

Construction of the TCRbeta library involved unique molecular identifiers. TCRdb re-derived calls from the PCR reads in MiXCR, one entry per CDR3 protein. The table has around 440,000 distinct CDR3 sequences, 10% to 13% seen once. V usage is TRBV6-5 and J usage is TRBJ1-4, with no clear D. This sample comprised PBMCs, obtained before TCRalphabeta/CD19-depleted stem cell transplant. The sequence was collected from a child aged 2-15 years with inherited bone marrow failure, due to receive a stem cell transplant. The CDR3 nucleotides are TGTGCCAGCAGTTACAACCATGGGAATGAAAAACTGTTTTTT. It is translated as CASSYNHGNEKLFF.